One and the same sample provided the 23 T cell receptor beta chains below, sequenced in a study of OX40 agonist ivuxolimab in advanced cancers. Using immunoSEQ multiplex PCR, the repertoire was profiled, and TCRdb retains in-frame clones only, with some absent. This table has about 64,000 clones, around 84% appearing once. This material consisted of CD4+ or CD8+ T cells sorted from blood, taken in a trial of the OX40 agonist ivuxolimab. These receptors were obtained from an adult with an advanced solid tumor such as melanoma, head and neck, liver or kidney cancer.

The chain employs TRBV28 and TRBJ2-3; 7 nucleotides line up with TRBD2. The trim removed 5 bases at V and 4 bases at J, leaving 12 bases unmatched. The CDR3 has 16 amino acids. Germline CDR1 is MDHEN and CDR2 is SYDVKM. The CDR3 is CASSPLGREAADTQYF. CDR3 sequence (DNA): TGTGCCAGCAGTCCTCTAGGGAGGGAAGCGGCAGATACGCAGTATTTT. The whole variable domain, remainder taken from reference TRBV28 and TRBJ2-3, is DVKVTQSSRYLVKRTGEKVFLECVQDMDHENMFWYRQDPGLGLRLIYFSYDVKMKEKGDIPEGYSVSREKKERFSLILESASTNQTSMYLCASSPLGREAADTQYFGPGTRLTVL.

This clone was picked up a small number of times. The J gene is TRBJ2-7, the V gene TRBV5-1; 8 bases line up with TRBD2. The junction had 2 bases not matched to a gene; V was cut back by 4 bases and J by 2 bases. The CDR3 runs 13 residues. Germline assignment: CDR1 SGHRS and CDR2 YFSETQ. The CDR3 loop reads CASSQRETYEQYF. The DNA for the CDR3 is TGCGCCAGCAGCCAGCGGGAGACCTACGAGCAGTACTTC.

V is TRBV14 and J is TRBJ1-1, with D unclear. The V and J ends lost 6 bases and 3 bases respectively, with 11 bases between them. Germline CDR1 is SGHDN and CDR2 is FVKESK. This CDR3 has 13 amino acids. CDR3 coding DNA: TGTGCCAGCAGTCCCCAGTCCTACACTGAAGCTTTCTTT. Its protein is CASSPQSYTEAFF.

This clone was seen more than once but under ten times. The chain employs TRBV28 and TRBJ1-5; the D gene is possibly TRBD1 (5 bases). Germline CDR1 reads MDHEN; CDR2 reads SYDVKM. Trimming cost V 6 bases and J 7 bases, with 10 bases left between them. The CDR3 loop spans 12 amino acids. CDR3 coding DNA: TGTGCCAGCAGCTTGCAGGGACAGCCCCAGCATTTT. Amino acids: CASSLQGQPQHF.

The V call is TRBV13, the J call TRBJ2-3; D not certain. The CDR3 consists of 13 residues. Germline assignment: CDR1 PRHDT and CDR2 FYEKMQ (reference sequence). Trimming pared 2 bases from V and 0 bases from J, leaving 3 bases between. CDR3: CASSLPSTDTQYF. DNA of the CDR3: TGTGCCAGCAGCTTACCGAGCACAGATACGCAGTATTTT. Filled out from reference TRBV13 and TRBJ2-3, the complete variable domain reads AAGVIQSPRHLIKEKRETATLKCYPIPRHDTVYWYQQGPGQDPQFLISFYEKMQSDKGSIPDRFSAQQFSDYHSELNMSSLELGDSALYFCASSLPSTDTQYFGPGTRLTVL.

The rearrangement joins TRBV13 to TRBJ1-2; D remains ambiguous. The CDR3 consists of 12 residues. Trimming shortened V by 0 bases and J by 8 bases, and 7 bases separated the two germline ends. Germline lookup yields CDR1 PRHDT and CDR2 FYEKMQ (reference sequence). The CDR3 sequence is CASSLGQRGYTF. CDR3 in DNA: TGTGCCAGCAGCTTAGGCCAACGCGGCTACACCTTC.

The V and J genes are TRBV19 and TRBJ1-3; D might be TRBD1 (5 bases). Trimming took 7 bases from V and 2 from J, leaving 12 bases between them. Germline V lookup: CDR1 LNHDA, CDR2 SQIVND (reference sequence). This CDR3 contains 14 residues. This chain's CDR3 is CASIGDGPGNTIYF. CDR3 coding DNA: TGTGCCAGTATCGGGGACGGGCCTGGAAACACCATATATTTT.

This chain links TRBV12-5 with TRBJ1-1; D ambiguous. Germline V gene lookup returns CDR1 LGHNT and CDR2 FRNRAP. Trimming took off 4 bases at V and 6 bases at J, with 9 bases between the two ends. CDR3 length: 12 residues. The CDR3 nucleotides are TGTGCTAGTGGTTCGGGGTTCTCTGAAGCTTTCTTT. This sequence encodes CASGSGFSEAFF.

This chain connects TRBV2 to TRBJ1-5; tentative D call: TRBD1 (5 bases). Trimming shortened V by 1 base and J by 7 bases, and 11 bases separated the two germline ends. This CDR3 is 14 amino acids long. The germline V gene encodes CDR1 SNHLY and CDR2 FYNNEI. CDR3 nucleotide sequence: TGTGCCAGCAGTGAAGGGCAGGGTTACCAGCCCCAGCATTTT. Residues: CASSEGQGYQPQHF. The complete variable domain, with remaining parts taken from reference TRBV2 and TRBJ1-5, reads EPEVTQTPSHQVTQMGQEVILRCVPISNHLYFYWYRQILGQKVEFLVSFYNNEISEKSEIFDDQFSVERPDGSNFTLKIRSTKLEDSAMYFCASSEGQGYQPQHFGDGTRLSIL.

V gene TRBV2 combines with J gene TRBJ2-3, with unresolved D. Germline values: CDR1 SNHLY, CDR2 FYNNEI. Trimming cost V 4 bases and J 5 bases, with 16 bases left between them. The CDR3 is made up of 15 amino acids. The CDR3 spells CASSGTSIGQDTQYF. Written as DNA, the CDR3 is TGTGCCAGCAGTGGTACCAGTATTGGGCAAGATACGCAGTATTTT.

As regards this clone: Relative to the germline gene, one junction end is altered; a read error may explain this. The DNA of the CDR3 is TGCAGTGCTAGGCCGACTAGCGGGGCTCACTTC. It specifies CSARPTSGAHF. The V gene is TRBV20-1, the J gene TRBJ2-7; 11 bases match TRBD2. The CDR3 spans 11 residues. From germline, CDR1 is DFQATT and CDR2 SNEGSKA (reference sequence).

J is TRBJ2-2 and V is TRBV28; perhaps TRBD2 as D (6 bases). V dropped 2 bases and J dropped 4 bases, with 14 bases sitting between them. This CDR3 is 16 amino acids long. CDR1 is MDHEN, CDR2 SYDVKM, per germline. CDR3 protein: CASSLLGSGSTGELFF. CDR3 coding DNA: TGTGCCAGCAGTTTACTAGGTAGCGGATCCACCGGGGAGCTGTTTTTT.

This clone turned up a few times. The chain joins TRBV19 to TRBJ1-6, with D tentatively TRBD1 (6 bases). The length of the CDR3 is 15 residues. V dropped 7 bases and J dropped 7 bases, with 17 bases sitting between them. Germline V gives CDR1 LNHDA, CDR2 SQIVND (reference sequence). The CDR3 loop reads CASNIQGTENSPLHF. Here the CDR3 DNA reads TGTGCCAGTAACATACAGGGTACGGAAAATTCACCCCTCCACTTT.

This chain connects TRBV5-1 to TRBJ2-1; TRBD1 agrees at 7 bases. J was trimmed by 0 bases and V by 4 bases; bases with no gene match: 13. Per the germline V gene, CDR1 is SGHRS and CDR2 is YFSETQ. The length of the CDR3 is 18 residues. The CDR3 DNA follows: TGCGCCAGCAGCCCCGGGACAGCCTCCCTCTACTCCTACAATGAGCAGTTCTTC. This translates into CASSPGTASLYSYNEQFF. Drawing the rest from reference TRBV5-1 and TRBJ2-1, the complete variable domain is KAGVTQTPRYLIKTRGQQVTLSCSPISGHRSVSWYQQTPGQGLQFLFEYFSETQRNKGNFPGRFSGRQFSNSRSEMNVSTLELGDSALYLCASSPGTASLYSYNEQFFGPGTRLTVL.

This clone was detected ten times or more. The chain is built from TRBV9 and TRBJ1-1, with D hard to call. Per the germline V gene, CDR1 is SGDLS and CDR2 is YYNGEE. The CDR3 sequence is 13 residues long. Trimming cost V 1 base and J 1 base, with 5 bases left between them. The CDR3 here is CASSVLGNTEAFF. For the CDR3, the DNA is TGTGCCAGCAGCGTACTCGGGAACACTGAAGCTTTCTTT.

This sequence joins TRBV15 and TRBJ1-1, with a tentative D call TRBD1 (5 bases). V dropped 1 base and J dropped 3 bases, with 12 bases sitting between them. Germline-derived CDR1 and CDR2 are LNHNV and YYDKDF (reference sequence). The CDR3 is 15 residues long. The DNA of the CDR3 is TGTGCCACCAGCAGAGCGAGGGGCGTCGACACTGAAGCTTTCTTT. This codes for CATSRARGVDTEAFF.

The J gene is TRBJ1-1, the V gene TRBV29-1; D perhaps matches TRBD1 (6 bases). V lost 4 bases and J lost 0, with 9 bases in between. Germline V gene lookup returns CDR1 SQVTM and CDR2 ANQGSEA. This CDR3 is 13 amino acids long. This chain's CDR3 is CSVGKGVNTEAFF. The CDR3 region has the DNA TGCAGCGTTGGTAAGGGGGTGAACACTGAAGCTTTCTTT.

The J gene is TRBJ2-7, the V gene TRBV5-6; D uncertain. Trimming took 2 bases from V and 2 from J, leaving 8 bases between them. CDR1 and CDR2 from the germline V gene are SGHDT and YYEEEE. This CDR3 spans 13 amino acids. CDR3 loop: CASSLTITYEQYF. CDR3 DNA: TGTGCCAGCAGCTTAACAATCACCTACGAGCAGTACTTC.

The chain recombines TRBV25-1 with TRBJ1-6; D is perhaps TRBD1 (5 bases). CDR1 and CDR2 (germline): MGHDK, SYGVNS. V lost 4 bases and J 9 bases, leaving 10 bases between the germline ends. This CDR3 region has 13 residues. CDR3 amino acids: CASSGTGGSPLHF. In DNA, the CDR3 is TGTGCCAGCAGTGGGACTGGGGGTTCACCCCTCCACTTT.

The rearrangement links TRBV5-4 to TRBJ2-3; 12 nucleotides line up with TRBD2. The CDR3 loop spans 18 amino acids. Germline V CDR1 and CDR2: SGHNT, YYREEE (reference sequence). V lost 1 base, J lost 0 bases, and 6 bases stayed unmatched. CDR3 protein: CASSLTSGGRTSTDTQYF. CDR3 nucleotides: TGTGCCAGCAGCTTGACTAGCGGGGGGCGAACAAGCACAGATACGCAGTATTTT.

The CDR3 DNA sequence: TGTGCCAGCAGCTTTGGGTCCGGTGCGGGGACGGTCCGTGAGCAGTTCTTC. Translated: CASSFGSGAGTVREQFF. The chain has TRBV5-4 and TRBJ2-1, with D tentatively TRBD2 (6 bases). This CDR3 has 17 residues. The V and J ends lost 2 bases and 9 bases respectively, with 24 bases between them. Germline V gives CDR1 SGHNT, CDR2 YYREEE (reference sequence). The variable domain in full, completed from reference TRBV5-4 and TRBJ2-1, reads ETGVTQSPTHLIKTRGQQVTLRCSSQSGHNTVSWYQQALGQGPQFIFQYYREEENGRGNFPPRFSGLQFPNYSSELNVNALELDDSALYLCASSFGSGAGTVREQFFGPGTRLTVL.

This sequence joins TRBV5-4 and TRBJ2-5; 9 bases match TRBD1. CDR3 size: 15 residues. Germline CDR1 is SGHNT and CDR2 is YYREEE (reference sequence). V was clipped by 2 bases and J by 2 bases; unmatched bases: 4. The CDR3 region has the DNA TGTGCCAGCAGCTTACAGGGGGCGCATCAAGAGACCCAGTACTTC. It specifies CASSLQGAHQETQYF.

The chain uses TRBV6-5 and TRBJ2-7; TRBD1 or TRBD2 may be the D gene (5 bases each). Trimming shortened V by 5 bases and J by 0 bases, and 14 bases separated the two germline ends. This CDR3 spans 15 amino acids. Looked up from germline, CDR1 is MNHEY and CDR2 is SVGAGI. CDR3 in amino acids: CASSKPGPSSYEQYF. The CDR3 DNA is TGTGCCAGCAGTAAACCGGGACCTAGCTCCTACGAGCAGTACTTC.